The source of this T cell receptor (beta chain) is a study of control samples from healthy donors and cancer patients. Here immunoSEQ multiplex PCR was the method, and the copy in TCRdb shows in-frame clones only, minus some. This sample has about 65,000 clones, with about nine tenths found just once. The CDR3 extends over 13 amino acids. Germline V gene lookup returns CDR1 MNHEY and CDR2 SVGAGI. With V trimmed by 8 bases and J by 7 bases, 8 bases remained unmatched. This clonotype was obtained from a woman aged 45-65 years with colorectal cancer. Sequencing input: PBMCs. The chain has TRBV6-5 and TRBJ2-1; TRBD2 agrees at 7 bases. CDR3 nucleotides: TGTGCCAGCCGGTGGAGCGGGGATAATGAGCAGTTCTTC. Translated, it gives CASRWSGDNEQFF.